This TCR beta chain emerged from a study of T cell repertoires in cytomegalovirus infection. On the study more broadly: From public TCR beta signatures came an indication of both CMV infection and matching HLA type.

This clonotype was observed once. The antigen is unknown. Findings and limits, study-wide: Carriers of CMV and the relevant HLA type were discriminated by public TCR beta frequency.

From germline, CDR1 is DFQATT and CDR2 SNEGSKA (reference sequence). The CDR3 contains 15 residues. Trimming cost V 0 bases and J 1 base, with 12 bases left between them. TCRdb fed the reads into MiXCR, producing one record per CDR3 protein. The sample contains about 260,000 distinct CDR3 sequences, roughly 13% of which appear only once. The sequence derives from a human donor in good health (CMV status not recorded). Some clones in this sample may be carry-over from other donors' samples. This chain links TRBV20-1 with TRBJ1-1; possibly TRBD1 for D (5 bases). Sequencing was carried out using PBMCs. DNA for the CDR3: TGCAGTGCTAGAGAGGGGGGGGGGGGGAACACTGAAGCTTTCTTT. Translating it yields CSAREGGGGNTEAFF.